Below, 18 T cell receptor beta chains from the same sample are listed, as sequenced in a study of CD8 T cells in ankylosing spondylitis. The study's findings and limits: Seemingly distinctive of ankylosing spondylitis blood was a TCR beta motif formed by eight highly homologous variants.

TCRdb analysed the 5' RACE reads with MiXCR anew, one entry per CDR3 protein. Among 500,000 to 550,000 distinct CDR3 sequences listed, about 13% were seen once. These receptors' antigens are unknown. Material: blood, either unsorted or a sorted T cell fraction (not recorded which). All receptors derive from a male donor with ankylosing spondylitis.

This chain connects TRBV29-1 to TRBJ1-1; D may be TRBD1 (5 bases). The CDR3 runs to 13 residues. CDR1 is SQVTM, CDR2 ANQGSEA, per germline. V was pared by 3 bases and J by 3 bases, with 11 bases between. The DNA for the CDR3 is TGCAGCGTTGATCAACGGGGGGACACTGAAGCTTTCTTT. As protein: CSVDQRGDTEAFF.

The CDR3 region is CASSRRLQEADTQYF. In DNA form, the CDR3 reads TGTGCCAGCAGCCGGAGGCTCCAGGAGGCAGATACGCAGTATTTT. The rearrangement links TRBV5-6 to TRBJ2-3; D perhaps matches TRBD2 (5 bases). This CDR3 contains 15 residues. Looked up from germline, CDR1 is SGHDT and CDR2 is YYEEEE. V shed 4 bases and J shed 4 bases, with 16 bases lying between them.

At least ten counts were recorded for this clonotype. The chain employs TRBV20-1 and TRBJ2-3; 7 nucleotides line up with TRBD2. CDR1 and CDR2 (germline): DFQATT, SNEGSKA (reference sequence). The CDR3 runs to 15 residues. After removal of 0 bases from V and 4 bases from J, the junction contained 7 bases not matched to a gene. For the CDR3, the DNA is TGCAGTGCTAGAGATGGGAGGGCGGCGTCAGATACGCAGTATTTT. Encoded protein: CSARDGRAASDTQYF.

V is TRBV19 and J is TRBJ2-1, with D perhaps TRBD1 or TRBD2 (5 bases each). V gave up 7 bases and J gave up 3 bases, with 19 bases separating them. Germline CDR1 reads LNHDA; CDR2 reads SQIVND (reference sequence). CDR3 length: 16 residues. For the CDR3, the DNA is TGTGCCAGTATCCCATCACCCGGGGCTGGCTACAATGAGCAGTTCTTC. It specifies CASIPSPGAGYNEQFF.

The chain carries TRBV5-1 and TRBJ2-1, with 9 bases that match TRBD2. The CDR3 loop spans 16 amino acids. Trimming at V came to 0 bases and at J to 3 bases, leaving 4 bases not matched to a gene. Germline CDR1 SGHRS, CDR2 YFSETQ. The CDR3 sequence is CASSLEASGNYNEQFF. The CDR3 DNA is TGCGCCAGCAGCTTGGAGGCTAGCGGGAACTACAATGAGCAGTTCTTC.

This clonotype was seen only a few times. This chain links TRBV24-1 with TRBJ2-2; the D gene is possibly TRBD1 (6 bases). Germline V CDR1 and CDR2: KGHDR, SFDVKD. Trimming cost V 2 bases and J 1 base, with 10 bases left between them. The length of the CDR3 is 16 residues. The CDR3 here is CATSDYGTQNTGELFF. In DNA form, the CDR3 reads TGTGCCACCAGTGATTACGGGACACAGAACACCGGGGAGCTGTTTTTT.

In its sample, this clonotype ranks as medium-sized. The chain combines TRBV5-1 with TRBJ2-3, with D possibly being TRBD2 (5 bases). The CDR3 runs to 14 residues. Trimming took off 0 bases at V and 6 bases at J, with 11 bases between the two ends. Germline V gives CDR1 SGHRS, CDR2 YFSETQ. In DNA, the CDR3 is TGCGCCAGCAGCTTGGGCACATCGGGGGATACGCAGTATTTT. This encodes CASSLGTSGDTQYF.

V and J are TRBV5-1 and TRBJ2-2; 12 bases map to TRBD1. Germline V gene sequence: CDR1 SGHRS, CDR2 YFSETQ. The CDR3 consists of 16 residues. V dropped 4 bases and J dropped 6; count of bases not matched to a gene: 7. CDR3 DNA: TGCGCCAGCAGCCCTCCGGGACAGGGGGCGTCCGGGGAGCTGTTTTTT. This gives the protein CASSPPGQGASGELFF.

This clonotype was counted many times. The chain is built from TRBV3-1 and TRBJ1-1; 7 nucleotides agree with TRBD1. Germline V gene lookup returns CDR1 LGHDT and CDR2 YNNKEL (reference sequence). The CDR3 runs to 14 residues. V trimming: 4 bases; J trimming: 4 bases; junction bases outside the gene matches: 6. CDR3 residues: CASSRKTGITEAFF. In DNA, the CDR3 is TGTGCCAGCAGCCGAAAGACAGGGATCACTGAAGCTTTCTTT.

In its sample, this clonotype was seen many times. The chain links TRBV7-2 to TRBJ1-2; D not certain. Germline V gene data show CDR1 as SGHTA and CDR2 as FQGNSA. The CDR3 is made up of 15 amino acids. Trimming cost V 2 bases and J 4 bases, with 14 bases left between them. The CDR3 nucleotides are TGTGCCAGCAGCTTATTGGTCGGATTAGGCTATGGCTACACCTTC. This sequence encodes CASSLLVGLGYGYTF.

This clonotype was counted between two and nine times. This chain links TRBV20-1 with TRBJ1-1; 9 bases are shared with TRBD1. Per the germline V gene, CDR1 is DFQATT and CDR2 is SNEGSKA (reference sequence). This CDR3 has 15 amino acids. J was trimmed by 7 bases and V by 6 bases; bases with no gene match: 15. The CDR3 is CSAYSGQGVNFEAFF. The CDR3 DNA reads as TGCAGTGCCTATTCGGGACAGGGAGTGAATTTTGAAGCTTTCTTT.

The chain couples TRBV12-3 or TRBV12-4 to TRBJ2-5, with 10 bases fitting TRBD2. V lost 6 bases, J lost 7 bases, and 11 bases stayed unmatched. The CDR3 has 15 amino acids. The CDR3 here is CASRETGTSDGTQYF. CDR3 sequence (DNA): TGTGCCAGCAGGGAAACCGGGACTAGCGATGGGACCCAGTACTTC.

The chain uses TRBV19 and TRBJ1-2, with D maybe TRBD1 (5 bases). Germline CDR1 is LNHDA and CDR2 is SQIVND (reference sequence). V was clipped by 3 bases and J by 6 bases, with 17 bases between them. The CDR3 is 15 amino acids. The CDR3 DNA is TGTGCCAGTAGTATCGGGTCGCCAGGGCTGAATGGCTACACCTTC. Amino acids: CASSIGSPGLNGYTF. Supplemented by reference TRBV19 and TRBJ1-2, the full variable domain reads DGGITQSPKYLFRKEGQNVTLSCEQNLNHDAMYWYRQDPGQGLRLIYYSQIVNDFQKGDIAEGYSVSREKKESFPLTVTSAQKNPTAFYLCASSIGSPGLNGYTFGSGTRLTVV.

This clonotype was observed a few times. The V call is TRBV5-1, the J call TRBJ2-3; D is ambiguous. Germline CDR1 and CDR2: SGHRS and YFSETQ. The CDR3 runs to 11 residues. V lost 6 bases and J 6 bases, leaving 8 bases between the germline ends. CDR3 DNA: TGCGCCAGCAATCTGGAGGATACGCAGTATTTT. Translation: CASNLEDTQYF.

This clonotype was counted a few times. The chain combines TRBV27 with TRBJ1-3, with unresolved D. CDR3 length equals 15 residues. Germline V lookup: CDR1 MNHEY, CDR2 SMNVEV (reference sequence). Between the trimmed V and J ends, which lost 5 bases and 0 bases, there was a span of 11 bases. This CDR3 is CASSPTWYSGNTIYF. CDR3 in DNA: TGTGCCAGCAGTCCAACGTGGTACTCTGGAAACACCATATATTTT.

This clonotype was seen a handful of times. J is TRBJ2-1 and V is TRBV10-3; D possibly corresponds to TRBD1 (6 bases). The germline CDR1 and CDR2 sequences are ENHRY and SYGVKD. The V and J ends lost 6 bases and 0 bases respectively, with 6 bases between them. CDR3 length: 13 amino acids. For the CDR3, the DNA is TGTGCCATCAGGGACAGCTCCTACAATGAGCAGTTCTTC. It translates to CAIRDSSYNEQFF.

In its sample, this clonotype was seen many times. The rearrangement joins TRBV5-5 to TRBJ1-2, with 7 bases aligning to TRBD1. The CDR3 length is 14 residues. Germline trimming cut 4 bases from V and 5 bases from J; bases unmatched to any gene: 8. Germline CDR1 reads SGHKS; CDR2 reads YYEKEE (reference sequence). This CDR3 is CASSRPTGSYGYTF. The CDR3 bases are TGTGCCAGCAGCCGCCCGACAGGGAGTTATGGCTACACCTTC.

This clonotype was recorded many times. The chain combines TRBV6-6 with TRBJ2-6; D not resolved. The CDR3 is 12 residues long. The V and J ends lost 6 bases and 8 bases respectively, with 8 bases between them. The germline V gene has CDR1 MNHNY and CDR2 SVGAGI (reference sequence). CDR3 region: CASRPETNVLTF. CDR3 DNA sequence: TGTGCCAGCAGGCCCGAAACCAACGTCCTGACTTTC.